The TCR beta chain under discussion was sequenced for a study of blood T cell repertoires in COVID-19 (TCRdb year 2020). General notes on the study: Samples from collaborators originated in the United States, Italy and Spain and spanned both the acute and convalescent phases of COVID-19. Samples came from the ongoing ImmuneRACE study (first 160 participants) plus 1,254 subjects from 6 global collaborators. The prospective study material was composed of cDNA or gDNA derived from T cells, B-cell-depleted T cells, or PBMCs. Where available, HLA class I and class II types were obtained from metadata supplied by the sample provider rather than from assay-based typing. Deeply sampled blood TCRbeta repertoires from subjects exposed to, actively infected with, or recovered from COVID-19 were included in the dataset. The repertoires were released in a freely available public database intended as a resource for research on the immune response to SARS-CoV-2. A de-identified subject ID, COVID-19 status, age in years and sex were almost always included in the sample metadata. General study outcomes and caveats: How much clinical and demographic metadata was included differed by source and by participant, and the metadata was provided uncurated.

Notes on this clone: Its antigen remains undetermined. It has no much larger one-base neighbor in the sample; base qualities were not kept.

Per the germline V gene (reference sequence), LNHDA is the CDR1 and SQIVND is the CDR2. The CDR3 numbers 15 residues from cysteine through phenylalanine. Kept here is only the CDR3 DNA, which spans 45 bases and is read in frame from base 1. V is pruned by 5 bases and J by 4 bases, leaving 8 bases of the junction without a gene match. TCRbeta CDR3 regions were amplified from genomic DNA by means of the immunoSEQ Assay, a bias-controlled multiplex PCR. The published analysis was carried out like this. Nucleated cell counts per sample were estimated from amplification of reference gene primers within the assay. Sequence reads were collapsed and filtered to measure the absolute abundance of every unique TCRbeta CDR3 rearrangement. Productive Simpson clonality was computed per sample as the square root of Simpson's diversity index over productive rearrangements. TCRdb retrieved this table from immuneACCESS and kept in-frame rearrangements only. Not all clones are present; in checked studies, unresolved V genes account for under half, and no reason is known for the remainder. V and J calls and clone size are given by that table; D and trimming were obtained from the DNA. In this sample the table shows roughly 150,000 clones, under 90% of which occur a single time. The top ten hold approximately 2% of the sample.

The collaborating institutions used their own protocols to collect whole blood in K2EDTA tubes. For TCRbeta analysis, collaborators shipped samples in one of three forms: frozen whole blood, isolated PBMCs, or DNA extracted from either of those sample types. This chain joins TRBV19 to TRBJ1-5; TRBD1 lines up with 7 middle nucleotides. This TCR derives from a woman older than 75 with acute or convalescent COVID-19. The material sequenced was peripheral blood. The nucleotide sequence is TGTGCCAGTAGTCTTTCGGGACAGTTGAATCAGCCCCAGCATTTT. It is translated as CASSLSGQLNQPQHF.